This T cell receptor beta chain is from a study of blood T cell repertoires in COVID-19. Repertoires were generated with immunoSEQ multiplex PCR, while TCRdb's copy carries only in-frame clones and drops some. This table holds just over 300,000 clones, around 89% found once. The V gene's germline CDR1 is KGHSH and CDR2 LQKENI. V lost 2 bases, J lost 1 base, and 0 bases stayed unmatched. The CDR3 runs 15 residues. Participants reported their clinical history, and cohort assignment relied on those reports. Before being deemed recovered, Cohort 3 donors had two negative PCRs, clearance, or symptom resolution.

Sequenced input: PBMCs or T cells enriched from blood (not recorded which). The clonotype originates from a woman aged 40 to 50 who had recovered from COVID-19. V usage is TRBV18 and J usage is TRBJ1-5; 9 bases line up with TRBD1. The CDR3 region is CASSPDRGSNQPQHF. As DNA, the CDR3 is TGTGCCAGCTCACCAGACAGGGGGAGCAATCAGCCCCAGCATTTT.